This TCR beta chain was profiled in a study of prognosis after radiotherapy for stage I lung cancer (dated by TCRdb to 2020 to 2022). Notes on the research overall: Between early 2018 and early 2019, roughly 20 patients with stage I NSCLC were enrolled in Nanjing, China. About 15 of the patients were found to have newly diagnosed primary stage I lung tumors, and roughly 5 were living with oligometastatic NSCLC after surgical resection of the primary tumor. Every patient was regarded as medically inoperable, because of comorbidities in over ten cases and refusal of surgery in roughly 7 cases. Ages in the cohort of about a dozen men and 6 or 7 women ranged from roughly 50 to 90 years, with a median of 74. Tumor histology was squamous cell carcinoma in 6 to 8 patients and adenocarcinoma in roughly 12. Image-guided IMRT or VMAT was used to deliver SBRT in 3 to 5 fractions at a biologically effective dose of at least 100 Gy. No patient received concurrent therapy alongside SBRT. About 20% of the 19 patients developed distant metastases after SBRT, at a median of approximately 7 months; the other 15 showed no significant progression. Peripheral blood TCR beta repertoires were profiled in stage I NSCLC patients before and after stereotactic body radiotherapy, and the study then linked these repertoires to distant failure. A total of roughly 38 blood samples from 20 or so patients were sequenced, with one sample obtained before and one obtained after SBRT for each patient. Results and caveats for the whole study, not just this receptor: Post-SBRT Shannon entropy and its change from baseline were lower in patients who developed distant metastases; baseline Shannon entropy was not associated with metastases. No adjustment for multiple comparisons was applied to any of the reported P values. The study was limited by its small cohort and short follow-up, and the findings require independent validation. No determination of tumor specificity was made for expanded TCR clones. Unique TCR clone counts fell after SBRT (median about 10,000 before versus roughly 7,200 after; Wilcoxon paired P=0.011). TRBV and TRBJ usage frequencies reportedly differed by metastasis status, in two V genes at baseline and in fewer than ten V and two J genes after SBRT.

Two rounds of multiplex PCR were performed to amplify the TCR beta CDR3 region from genomic DNA. The first PCR round used primers specific to each TRBV and TRBJ gene, and the primer sequences were filed in Chinese patent CN105087789A. Universal primers were used in the second round of PCR. The Roche High Pure PCR Template Preparation Kit was used to extract genomic DNA from the frozen PBMCs. The libraries underwent paired-end sequencing with 151 bp reads on an Illumina HiSeq 3000. Per the authors' processing: Raw reads lacking the multiplex PCR primer sequences were removed with CutAdapt. PEAR was used to merge high-quality paired reads into contigs. By aligning each contig to reference sequences, MiXCR assigned the TRB V, D and J gene segments to that contig. To remove sequencing errors, CDR3 sequences were clustered according to base quality and sequence similarity. Diversity was measured as Shannon entropy normalized by the natural log of productive TCR sequence number. One minus Shannon entropy divided by the natural log of the number of unique clonotypes was used as the definition of clonality. Progression-free survival cut-offs for repertoire metrics were chosen using the Youden index of ROC curves, with analyses run in R 3.5.3. Through fastp at Q25 and MiXCR, TCRdb rebuilt clones from the public reads, retaining in-frame beta chains. Rows with a matching CDR3 protein are joined into one entry that keeps the most common DNA and genes. Clone size and V and J calls follow TCRdb, not the original study. This sample has nearly 35,000 distinct CDR3 sequences in its table, and approximately 35% of those were observed once. 25% to 30% of the sample is taken by the ten largest.

In its sample, this clonotype was seen many times. This clone's antigen is unknown. No base-level quality is on record; no much larger clone is a single base apart. The CDR3 starts with the cysteine, ends with the phenylalanine, and has 15 residues. CDR3 DNA is the only sequence kept; it has 45 bases, read in frame from the first base. Cut back by 1 base and 5 bases, the V and J ends lie 14 bases apart. The germline V gene provides CDR1 SGHVS and CDR2 FNYEAQ. All patients had node-negative disease on CT and PET/CT, and none had a history of other malignancies or prior chemotherapy or radiotherapy. At each of two time points, about 6 milliliters of peripheral venous blood were collected into EDTA tubes. PBMCs were isolated by Ficoll-Paque Plus density-gradient centrifugation. Samples were stored at -80°C immediately after collection until analysis.

The TCR was taken from a donor at least 50 years old with non-small cell lung cancer. The rearranged segments are TRBV7-6 and TRBJ1-1, with no confidently assigned D gene. Material: PBMCs, obtained before or after stereotactic body radiation therapy (not recorded which). The CDR3: CASSLVVGSGTEAFF. Read as DNA, the sequence is TGTGCCAGCAGCTTAGTTGTGGGGAGTGGTACTGAAGCTTTCTTT.